What follows describes a single T cell receptor beta chain. What it binds is not known. The data were taken from a study of blood T cells in healthy people across ages. Together with a sample-barcoded 5' primer, a J-beta primer mix was included in a second PCR lasting roughly 6 to 12 cycles. TCRdb ran MiXCR on the 5' RACE reads and lists one entry per CDR3 protein. The table has about 770,000 distinct CDR3 sequences, 44% seen once. J lost 4 bases, V lost 7 bases, and 9 bases had no gene match. Germline V CDR1 and CDR2: SQVTM, ANQGSEA. The CDR3 consists of 13 residues. The donors, healthy Caucasians from Russia, were aged roughly 6 to 100. Each sample had at least 7 million PBMCs isolated. General study results and limits: Long-lived donors had more naive CD4+ cells and higher diversity than aged donors. Per million T cells, the diversity of TCR beta decreased roughly linearly as age advanced.

This TCR came from a man in his sixties in good health. Sequencing was carried out using blood. This chain links TRBV29-1 with TRBJ1-2; 7 nucleotides line up with TRBD1. Written as DNA, the CDR3 is TGCAGCGCTGTTCAGGGGGATGGCTATGGCTACACCTTC. It is translated as CSAVQGDGYGYTF.